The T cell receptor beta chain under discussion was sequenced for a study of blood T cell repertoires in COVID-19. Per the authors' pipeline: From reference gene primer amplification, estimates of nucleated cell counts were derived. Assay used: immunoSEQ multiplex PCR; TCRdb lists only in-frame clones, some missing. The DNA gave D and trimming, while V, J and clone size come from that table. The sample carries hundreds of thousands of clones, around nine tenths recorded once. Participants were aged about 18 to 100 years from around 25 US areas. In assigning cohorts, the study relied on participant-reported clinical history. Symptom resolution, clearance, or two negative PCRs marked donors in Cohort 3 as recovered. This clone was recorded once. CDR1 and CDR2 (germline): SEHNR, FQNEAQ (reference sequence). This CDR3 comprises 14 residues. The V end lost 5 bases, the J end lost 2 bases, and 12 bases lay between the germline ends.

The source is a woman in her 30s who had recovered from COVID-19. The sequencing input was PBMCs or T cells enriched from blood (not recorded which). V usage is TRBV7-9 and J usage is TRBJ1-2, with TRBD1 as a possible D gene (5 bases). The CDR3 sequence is CASSRGVANYGYTF. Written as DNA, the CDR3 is TGTGCCAGCAGCCGGGGGGTCGCGAACTATGGCTACACCTTC.